This T cell receptor (beta chain) was found in a study of OX40 agonist ivuxolimab in advanced cancers. Study summary: With a range of roughly 20 to 80, age averaged 60 years, and around 83% were male.

Study conclusions and caveats: Among patients with partial responses at 0.1-3.0 mg/kg, clonal expansion was among the lowest. Some patients who did not respond also had low normalized T-cell clonal expansion.

Germline V gene data show CDR1 as SGHRS and CDR2 as YFSETQ. The CDR3 sequence is 14 residues long. Deletions cut 4 bases from V and 0 bases from J, with 8 bases between. Data came from immunoSEQ multiplex PCR; TCRdb stores just in-frame clones and leaves some out. The table shows about 67,000 clones, with roughly nine tenths occurring only once. In regard to this clone: Its antigen is undetermined.

The receptor was derived from an adult with an advanced solid tumor such as melanoma, head and neck, liver or kidney cancer. The chain couples TRBV5-1 to TRBJ1-3; no clear D gene. Specimen: CD4+ or CD8+ T cells sorted from blood, collected in a trial of the OX40 agonist ivuxolimab. The CDR3 is CASSPDFSGNTIYF. In DNA form, the CDR3 reads TGCGCCAGCAGCCCGGATTTCTCTGGAAACACCATATATTTT.